Listed below are T cell receptor beta chains from one sample, sequenced in a study of tumor and adjacent non-tumor tissue in lung cancer. TCRdb reprocessed the multiplex PCR reads with MiXCR, giving one entry per CDR3 protein. The sample lists over 80,000 distinct CDR3 sequences, about 80% occurring once. Sequences were obtained from distant non-tumor lung tissue. Every receptor here comes from a man in his 60s with small cell lung cancer. Both conserved end residues are trimmed from each CDR3. The D gene is left open where the match is weak. The size of a clone is reported for some rows only, either as once, few or many, or as a class for expanded clones.

D	J	size	V	CDR3
TRBD1	TRBJ2-7	-	TRBV28	ANRTGTGAYEQY
TRBD2	TRBJ2-1	-	TRBV11-1	ASSSESGTSGSGIEQF
-	TRBJ2-1	-	TRBV11-2	ASSFVTAQGSYNEQF
-	TRBJ2-7	-	TRBV10-2	ASSYSRAAEQY
-	TRBJ2-3	-	TRBV6-2/TRBV6-3	VSSPGLRDTQY
-	TRBJ2-1	once	TRBV4-1	ASSHAGDIGPNGQF
-	TRBJ1-4	-	TRBV6-5	ASTTKNLVTNEKLF
-	TRBJ2-1	once	TRBV6-5	ASSPGYRDYDEQF
-	TRBJ2-5	-	TRBV29-1	SVEDEIGPETQY
-	TRBJ2-3	-	TRBV11-2	AGSLVGLLRTDTHY
TRBD1	TRBJ2-1	-	TRBV5-1	ASSLITGGQGEQF
-	TRBJ2-7	-	TRBV7-9	ARSQRENYEQY
TRBD2	TRBJ2-1	-	TRBV6-5	ASRASGKTYNEQF
-	TRBJ1-3	-	TRBV30	AWTKKLSRSGNTIY
-	TRBJ1-2	-	TRBV10-2	ASSDSRVNGYT
-	TRBJ2-1	-	TRBV11-2	VSQGRQGDSEQF
TRBD1	TRBJ1-1	-	TRBV5-4	ASTHGQGADEAF
-	TRBJ2-3	-	TRBV29-1	GVDAAVTDTQY
-	TRBJ2-3	-	TRBV12-3/TRBV12-4	SSSLLGPTDTQY
-	TRBJ2-1	-	TRBV6-5	AGSYSGGVSNVQF
TRBD2	TRBJ2-5	few	TRBV20-1	NADPGTSVQETQY
TRBD2	TRBJ2-7	once	TRBV6-2/TRBV6-3	VSKKAGALMEQY
-	TRBJ2-1	medium-sized	TRBV10-2	ASSDSRVGEQF
-	TRBJ2-5	-	TRBV11-3	ACSRGPQETKY
TRBD2	TRBJ2-3	-	TRBV5-1	TSSGGLAGVTSYTQY
-	TRBJ2-2	-	TRBV6-5	ASSTSDASAGELF
-	TRBJ1-1	-	TRBV6-2/TRBV6-3	ASSYTIRGTEAL
-	TRBJ2-1	many	TRBV28	ASSLRVNEQF
-	TRBJ2-7	-	TRBV4-2	VISQEGKEQY
-	TRBJ1-1	-	TRBV5-5	ASNLSSNTEAL
-	TRBJ1-3	-	TRBV11-2	ASSLGGDAGNTIY
-	TRBJ1-2	few	TRBV2	ASSANSASYGYT
-	TRBJ2-3	-	TRBV6-2/TRBV6-3	ASSPITGTNTDTQY
-	TRBJ2-5	-	TRBV29-1	SVEYLRETQY